The next 12 T cell receptor beta chains were all read from a single sample in a study of blood T cell repertoires in COVID-19. The method was immunoSEQ multiplex PCR; TCRdb's version includes in-frame clones alone and lacks a portion of them. The sample has approximately 90,000 clones; about 78% are singletons. The sample taken for sequencing was peripheral blood. Receptors originate from a woman older than 75 with acute or convalescent COVID-19.

DNA of the CDR3: TGTGCCAGCAGTCAGACTAGCGGGGGGTACTACAATGAGCAGTTCTTC. The encoded protein is CASSQTSGGYYNEQFF. The rearrangement joins TRBV2 to TRBJ2-1, with 13 bases matching TRBD2. Germline V gene sequence: CDR1 SNHLY, CDR2 FYNNEI. This CDR3 comprises 16 residues. The ends lost 5 bases at V and 3 bases at J; junction bases unmatched: 4.

The V and J genes are TRBV10-1 and TRBJ1-5, with D perhaps matching TRBD1 (6 bases). Germline CDR1 WNHNN, CDR2 SYGVQD (reference sequence). CDR3 length: 16 amino acids. V lost 8 bases and J lost 5, with 22 bases in between. CDR3 DNA sequence: TGCGCCAGCCCAACGGGACACCCAAGATGCGATCAGCCCCAGCATTTT. Translation: CASPTGHPRCDQPQHF.

This chain uses TRBV4-1 with TRBJ2-7, with D possibly matching TRBD1 (6 bases). Trimming left V 1 base short and J 3 bases short, with 13 bases between. This CDR3 has 15 amino acids. The V gene's germline CDR1 is MGHRA and CDR2 YSYEKL. For the CDR3, the DNA is TGCGCCAGCAGCCAAGTTCGAGACAGGCTCTACGAGCAGTACTTC. This codes for CASSQVRDRLYEQYF.

The chain is built from TRBV2 and TRBJ1-2; 7 bases align to TRBD1. Germline lookup yields CDR1 SNHLY and CDR2 FYNNEI. V shed 4 bases and J 6 bases; nucleotides not matched to a gene: 5. The CDR3 sequence is 13 residues long. CDR3 coding DNA: TGTGCCAGCAGTGGACAGGGTGTGGATGGCTACACCTTC. Translation gives CASSGQGVDGYTF. Using reference TRBV2 and TRBJ1-2 for the parts outside the CDR3, the full variable domain is EPEVTQTPSHQVTQMGQEVILRCVPISNHLYFYWYRQILGQKVEFLVSFYNNEISEKSEIFDDQFSVERPDGSNFTLKIRSTKLEDSAMYFCASSGQGVDGYTFGSGTRLTVV.

The chain combines TRBV7-7 with TRBJ2-1; 12 nucleotides match TRBD2. The V and J ends lost 4 bases and 4 bases, in that order; junction bases with no gene match: 2. Looked up from germline, CDR1 is SSHAT and CDR2 is FNYEAQ (reference sequence). The CDR3 is made up of 15 amino acids. CDR3 sequence (DNA): TGTGCCAGCAGCTCTAGCGGGGGGGCTTACAATGAGCAGTTCTTC. This gives the protein CASSSSGGAYNEQFF.

The genes are TRBV3-1 (or the pseudogene TRBV3-2) and TRBJ1-1, with 8 bases aligning to TRBD1. Germline loops: CDR1 LGHDT, CDR2 YNNKEL (reference sequence). V lost 5 bases, J lost 4 bases, and 3 bases stayed unmatched. The CDR3 runs to 13 residues. The CDR3 nucleotides read TGTGCCAGCAGCGGACAGGGAGGCACTGAAGCTTTCTTT. Translation: CASSGQGGTEAFF.

The chain employs TRBV3-1 (or the pseudogene TRBV3-2) and TRBJ2-7; the match to TRBD2 covers 7 bases. Germline assignment: CDR1 LGHDT and CDR2 YNNKEL (reference sequence). V gave up 1 base and J gave up 0 bases; unmatched junction bases: 0. The length of the CDR3 is 14 residues. In DNA, the CDR3 is TGTGCCAGCAGCCAAGCGGGGGGCTCCTACGAGCAGTACTTC. This translates into CASSQAGGSYEQYF.

The chain uses TRBV7-9 and TRBJ1-2; a possible D gene is TRBD1 (5 bases). CDR3 length equals 17 residues. Germline V gene data show CDR1 as SEHNR and CDR2 as FQNEAQ (reference sequence). The ends were cut back, 1 base at V and 8 bases at J, with 23 bases in the middle. CDR3 DNA: TGTGCCAGCAGCTTAGTGGGGCAGACACTACCCCTTGCCGGCTACACCTTC. It translates to CASSLVGQTLPLAGYTF.

The V call is TRBV6-2 or TRBV6-3, the J call TRBJ1-6, with 9 bases fitting TRBD1. Unmatched junction bases numbered 7, after V lost 5 bases and J lost 8 bases. CDR3 length equals 15 residues. The germline CDR1 and CDR2 sequences are MNHEY and SVGEGT. The CDR3 reads CASSPGQGWDSPLHF. The DNA of the CDR3 is TGTGCCAGCAGTCCCGGACAGGGGTGGGATTCACCCCTCCACTTT.

The chain uses TRBV11-2 and TRBJ2-2; 9 bases align to TRBD2. J gave up 4 bases and V 1 base, and 7 bases lay outside the gene matches. CDR3 size: 17 residues. The germline CDR1 and CDR2 sequences are SGHAT and FQNNGV. CDR3 protein: CASSLAPGLASTGELFF. The CDR3 bases are TGTGCCAGCAGCTTAGCACCGGGACTAGCTTCCACCGGGGAGCTGTTTTTT.

The chain recombines TRBV7-9 with TRBJ2-2, with TRBD2 matching over 7 bases. V lost 10 bases, J lost 0 bases, and 8 bases stayed unmatched. CDR1 is SEHNR and CDR2 is FQNEAQ in the germline V gene (reference sequence). The CDR3 extends over 15 amino acids. This CDR3 is CATFRGVTNTGELFF. In nucleotides, the CDR3 is TGTGCCACCTTTCGGGGGGTAACGAACACCGGGGAGCTGTTTTTT.

The V and J genes are TRBV5-8 and TRBJ2-1; the match to TRBD1 covers 12 bases. V shed 1 base, J shed 10 bases, and the junction held 6 bases outside the gene matches. The germline CDR1 and CDR2 sequences are SGHTS and YDEGEE. The CDR3 spans 15 residues. The CDR3 region is CASSLRGTGGEEQFF. In nucleotides, the CDR3 is TGTGCCAGCAGCTTGAGGGGGACAGGGGGCGAGGAGCAGTTCTTC.